This T cell receptor beta chain was sequenced during a study of OX40 agonist ivuxolimab in advanced cancers. Study context: Patients were treated with intravenous ivuxolimab, dosed at 0.01 to 10 mg/kg and infused every 2 weeks. Therapy given before enrollment (anti-PD-1, anti-PD-L1 or anti-CTLA-4) was allowed, and 30% to 50% had some.

Sequenced by immunoSEQ multiplex PCR; TCRdb stores in-frame clones only, minus some. Here the sample spans tens of thousands of clones, approximately 80% being singletons. The V and J ends lost 3 bases and 2 bases respectively, with 10 bases between them. CDR1 and CDR2 (germline): SGHRS, YFSETQ. CDR3 length: 14 residues. The V gene is TRBV5-1, the J gene TRBJ2-3; D uncertain. Sequenced material: CD4+ or CD8+ T cells sorted from blood, taken in a trial of the OX40 agonist ivuxolimab. The receptor comes from an adult with an advanced solid tumor such as melanoma, head and neck, liver or kidney cancer. The CDR3, as DNA: TGCGCCAGCAGCTCCCGAGGTACCACAGATACGCAGTATTTT. This codes for CASSSRGTTDTQYF.